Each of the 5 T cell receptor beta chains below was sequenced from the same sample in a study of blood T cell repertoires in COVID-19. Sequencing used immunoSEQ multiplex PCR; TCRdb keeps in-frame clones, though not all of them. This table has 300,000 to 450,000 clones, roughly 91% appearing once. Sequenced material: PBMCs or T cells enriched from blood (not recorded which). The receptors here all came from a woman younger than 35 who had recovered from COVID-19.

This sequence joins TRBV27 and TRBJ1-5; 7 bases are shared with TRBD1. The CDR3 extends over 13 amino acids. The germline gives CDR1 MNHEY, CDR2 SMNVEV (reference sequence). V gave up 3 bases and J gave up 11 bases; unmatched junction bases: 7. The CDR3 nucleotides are TGTGCCAGCAGTTTCAACCCCGGACAGGCCCAGCATTTT. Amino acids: CASSFNPGQAQHF.

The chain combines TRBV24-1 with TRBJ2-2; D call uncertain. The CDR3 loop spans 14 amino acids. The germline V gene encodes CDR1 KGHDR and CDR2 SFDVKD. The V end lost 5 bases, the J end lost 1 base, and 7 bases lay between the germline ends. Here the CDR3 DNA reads TGTGCCACCAGTGTTGACAAGAACACCGGGGAGCTGTTTTTT. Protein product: CATSVDKNTGELFF.

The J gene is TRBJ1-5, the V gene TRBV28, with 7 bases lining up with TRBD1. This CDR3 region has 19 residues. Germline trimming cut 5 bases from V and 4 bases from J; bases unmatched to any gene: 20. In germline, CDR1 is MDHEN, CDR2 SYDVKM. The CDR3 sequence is CASSTMAMGDSPRNQPQHF. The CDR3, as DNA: TGTGCCAGCAGTACTATGGCCATGGGGGACAGCCCTAGGAATCAGCCCCAGCATTTT.

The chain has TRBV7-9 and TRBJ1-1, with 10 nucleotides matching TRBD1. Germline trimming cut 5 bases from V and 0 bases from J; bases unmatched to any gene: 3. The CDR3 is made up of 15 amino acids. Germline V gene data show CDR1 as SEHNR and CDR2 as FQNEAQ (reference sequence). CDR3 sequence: CASSPGQGMNTEAFF. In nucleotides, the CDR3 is TGTGCCAGCAGCCCGGGACAGGGGATGAACACTGAAGCTTTCTTT.

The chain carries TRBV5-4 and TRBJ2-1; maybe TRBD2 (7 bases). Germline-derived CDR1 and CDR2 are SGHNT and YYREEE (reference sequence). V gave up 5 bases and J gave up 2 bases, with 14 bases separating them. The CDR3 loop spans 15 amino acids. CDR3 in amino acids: CASREGGEAYNEQFF. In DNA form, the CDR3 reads TGTGCCAGCAGGGAGGGGGGGGAAGCCTACAATGAGCAGTTCTTC.